These 16 T cell receptor beta chains share one sample of origin, sequenced in a study of blood T cell repertoires in COVID-19. TCRdb keeps only in-frame clones here, not all; method: immunoSEQ multiplex PCR. The sample includes about 160,000 clones, around 80% of them seen just once. The sample was PBMCs or T cells enriched from blood (not recorded which). These receptors were taken from a woman in her forties or fifties who had recovered from COVID-19.

This clone was found many times. The chain combines TRBV28 with TRBJ1-1, with 9 bases fitting TRBD1. Trimming took 6 bases from V and 9 from J; bases not matched to a gene: 5. CDR1 and CDR2 (germline): MDHEN, SYDVKM. The CDR3 loop spans 12 amino acids. The CDR3 DNA follows: TGTGCCAGCAGGGCTACAGGGGGCAAAGCTTTCTTT. Translation: CASRATGGKAFF.

In nucleotides, the CDR3 is TGTGCCAGTGGGCGGGGGGCCATCCAAGAGACCCAGTACTTC. Translation: CASGRGAIQETQYF. The rearrangement uses TRBV2 and TRBJ2-5; TRBD2 matches 8 bases. This CDR3 region has 14 residues. V shed 9 bases, J shed 1 base, and the junction held 7 bases outside the gene matches. The germline CDR1 and CDR2 sequences are SNHLY and FYNNEI.

This chain connects TRBV6-5 to TRBJ1-2; 10 bases fit TRBD1. Per germline, CDR1 MNHEY and CDR2 SVGAGI. V lost 1 base and J lost 4; bases outside the gene matches: 3. The CDR3 length is 15 residues. CDR3 bases: TGTGCCAGCAGTTACTTCCGACAGGGGGCCTATGGCTACACCTTC. The encoded protein is CASSYFRQGAYGYTF.

V gene TRBV7-2 combines with J gene TRBJ1-6; 7 bases are a match to TRBD1. Looked up from germline, CDR1 is SGHTA and CDR2 is FQGNSA. This CDR3 contains 14 residues. J gave up 9 bases and V 5 bases, and 7 bases lay outside the gene matches. CDR3: CASSLTGLGSPLHF. DNA for the CDR3: TGTGCCAGCAGCCTGACAGGGTTAGGTTCACCCCTCCACTTT.

This chain links TRBV10-3 with TRBJ2-2; the match to TRBD2 covers 9 bases. Germline V gene lookup returns CDR1 ENHRY and CDR2 SYGVKD. The CDR3 extends over 19 amino acids. V shed 0 bases and J 2 bases; nucleotides not matched to a gene: 10. The CDR3 spells CAISESRSSGGLNTGELFF. The CDR3 DNA is TGTGCCATCAGTGAGTCGAGATCCAGCGGGGGGCTAAACACCGGGGAGCTGTTTTTT.

The chain joins TRBV7-2 to TRBJ2-2; TRBD2 is a possible D gene (5 bases). Germline lookup yields CDR1 SGHTA and CDR2 FQGNSA. This CDR3 region has 14 residues. V dropped 8 bases and J dropped 1 base, with 11 bases sitting between them. The CDR3 protein is CASCPAVNTGELFF. In DNA, the CDR3 is TGTGCCAGCTGCCCAGCGGTGAACACCGGGGAGCTGTTTTTT.

This rearrangement joins TRBV28 to TRBJ2-1; TRBD2 matches at 7 bases. The CDR3 is 13 amino acids. Germline trimming cut 4 bases from V and 7 bases from J; bases unmatched to any gene: 4. CDR1 is MDHEN, CDR2 SYDVKM, per germline. The CDR3 DNA reads as TGTGCCAGCAGTTCGGCGGGAGTGAATGAGCAGTTCTTC. It codes for CASSSAGVNEQFF.

The chain joins TRBV5-4 to TRBJ1-1, with a possible D match to TRBD1 (6 bases). V lost 0 bases and J lost 3, with 9 bases in between. CDR1 is SGHNT, CDR2 YYREEE, per germline (reference sequence). This CDR3 contains 14 residues. CDR3 DNA: TGTGCCAGCAGCTTGGGGGGGCAACACACTGAAGCTTTCTTT. Amino acids: CASSLGGQHTEAFF.

This chain joins TRBV2 and TRBJ1-2, with 8 bases lining up with TRBD1. Germline CDR1 and CDR2: SNHLY and FYNNEI. Trimming at V came to 0 bases and at J to 8 bases, leaving 8 bases not matched to a gene. The CDR3 extends over 15 amino acids. The CDR3 reads CASSEALTGVGGYTF. The DNA of the CDR3 is TGTGCCAGCAGTGAAGCGTTGACAGGGGTAGGAGGCTACACCTTC.

This clone occurred once. The V call is TRBV6-2 or TRBV6-3, the J call TRBJ2-4, with a tentative D call TRBD2 (5 bases). Germline V gene lookup returns CDR1 MNHEY and CDR2 SVGEGT. This CDR3 is 16 amino acids long. V was shortened by 6 bases and J by 1 base, with 16 bases between the two germline ends. CDR3 region: CASSSLPGEAKNIQYF. For the CDR3, the DNA is TGTGCCAGCAGCTCCCTCCCCGGGGAGGCCAAAAACATTCAGTACTTC.

This clone was detected only a few times. The chain employs TRBV10-2 and TRBJ2-7; weak D call: TRBD1 (6 bases). Germline loops: CDR1 WSHSY, CDR2 SAAADI. Trimming left V 6 bases short and J 3 bases short, with 18 bases between. The CDR3 consists of 15 residues. The CDR3: CASRLRQEGGYEQYF. In DNA form, the CDR3 reads TGCGCCAGCAGACTTAGACAGGAAGGGGGCTACGAGCAGTACTTC.

This clone occurred once. This chain links TRBV9 with TRBJ2-7; weak D call: TRBD1 (6 bases). V lost 1 base, J lost 2 bases, and 13 bases lay in between. CDR3 length: 15 residues. Germline CDR1 SGDLS, CDR2 YYNGEE. The CDR3 loop is CASSVRDTDPYEQYF. The CDR3 bases are TGTGCCAGCAGCGTAAGGGACACCGACCCCTACGAGCAGTACTTC. Full variable domain (rest looked up from reference TRBV9 and TRBJ2-7): DSGVTQTPKHLITATGQRVTLRCSPRSGDLSVYWYQQSLDQGLQFLIQYYNGEERAKGNILERFSAQQFPDLHSELNLSSLELGDSALYFCASSVRDTDPYEQYFGPGTRLTVT.

This clone turned up a few times. This rearrangement joins TRBV9 to TRBJ1-1, with D perhaps TRBD1 (5 bases). Germline V lookup: CDR1 SGDLS, CDR2 YYNGEE. This CDR3 spans 14 amino acids. The V gene lost 4 bases and the J gene lost 4 bases, with 14 bases spanning the gap. CDR3 in amino acids: CASSPAWGGTEAFF. The CDR3 coding sequence is TGTGCCAGCAGCCCGGCGTGGGGGGGCACTGAAGCTTTCTTT.

The chain couples TRBV28 to TRBJ2-7, with 8 bases fitting TRBD1. The V gene end was trimmed by 5 bases and the J gene end by 2 bases; junction bases not matched to a gene: 8. Germline loops: CDR1 MDHEN, CDR2 SYDVKM. This CDR3 has 15 residues. The CDR3 nucleotides read TGTGCCAGCAGTCGGACCGGGACAGGCCCCTACGAGCAGTACTTC. Its protein product is CASSRTGTGPYEQYF.

The chain is built from TRBV2 and TRBJ2-7; 7 bases align to TRBD1. The CDR3 loop spans 16 amino acids. Per the germline V gene, CDR1 is SNHLY and CDR2 is FYNNEI. V trimming: 6 bases; J trimming: 2 bases; junction bases outside the gene matches: 13. CDR3 coding DNA: TGTGCCAGCAGGCCCCTAAGCAGGACAGGCCCCTACGAGCAGTACTTC. Residues: CASRPLSRTGPYEQYF.

The genes are TRBV7-2 and TRBJ2-2, with 8 nucleotides matching TRBD2. The CDR3 runs 15 residues. CDR1 is SGHTA and CDR2 is FQGNSA in the germline V gene. V lost 0 bases, J lost 5 bases, and 2 bases stayed unmatched. CDR3 sequence: CASSLAAGVTGELFF. DNA of the CDR3: TGTGCCAGCAGCTTAGCAGCGGGGGTGACCGGGGAGCTGTTTTTT. The full variable domain, its missing parts supplied by reference TRBV7-2 and TRBJ2-2, is GAGVSQSPSNKVTEKGKDVELRCDPISGHTALYWYRQSLGQGLEFLIYFQGNSAPDKSGLPSDRFSAERTGGSVSTLTIQRTQQEDSAVYLCASSLAAGVTGELFFGEGSRLTVL.